The clone carrying this T cell receptor beta chain was recorded only once. Its matching antigen is unknown. PCR involved 60 Vbeta and 13 Jbeta primers. The method was immunoSEQ multiplex PCR; TCRdb's version includes in-frame clones alone and lacks a portion of them. The sample holds fewer than 250,000 clones, about nine tenths seen once. The source of the sample is a study of cytomegalovirus exposure and HLA in healthy donors. General study results and limits: In most subjects, TCR beta sequences reportedly gave accurate predictions of HLA-A and HLA-B alleles. The study put about 180 TCR beta chains on its list as cytomegalovirus-associated. Analyses of presence/absence relied on an assumption of roughly uniform sequencing depth across donors.

V lost 5 bases to trimming and J lost 1 base, with 17 bases between them. This CDR3 contains 16 residues. From germline, CDR1 is MNHEY and CDR2 SMNVEV (reference sequence). Sequencing was performed on PBMCs. The V and J genes are TRBV27 and TRBJ2-5; a possible D gene is TRBD2 (5 bases). This TCR derives from a boy aged 2 to 10 in good health and CMV-seronegative. CDR3 amino acids: CASSRLAFEGQETQYF. The CDR3, as DNA: TGTGCCAGCAGTCGATTAGCGTTTGAGGGCCAAGAGACCCAGTACTTC.